These 5 T cell receptor beta chains were all obtained from the same sample, sequenced in a study of neurological immune-mediated disorders (dated by TCRdb to between 2017 and 2020). Receptor amplification or capture employed 5' RACE. Sequencing was performed on an Illumina HiSeq 2500. TCRdb took the public reads, trimmed them with fastp at Q25, ran MiXCR for clone calling and kept in-frame beta chains. Rows merge per CDR3 protein into single entries with the most common DNA and genes. Within this sample are approximately 66,000 distinct CDR3 sequences, with roughly 4.5% of them counted one time only. 6.9% of the sample is taken by the ten largest. Specimen: PBMCs. The source of these receptors is a man younger than 45 with multiple sclerosis.

Many counts were recorded for this clonotype. This sequence joins TRBV7-9 and TRBJ2-7; D is ambiguous. This CDR3 has 13 residues. Trimming shortened V by 1 base and J by 5 bases, and 9 bases separated the two germline ends. Germline CDR1 SEHNR, CDR2 FQNEAQ (reference sequence). As DNA, the CDR3 is TGTGCCAGCAGCTTAGGGCGTAGGAACGAGCAGTACGTC. Amino acids: CASSLGRRNEQYV.

With respect to this clonotype: Just one base apart from a much larger clone, this may be a read error. The chain links TRBV20-1 to TRBJ1-3; no definite D call. The CDR3 loop spans 14 amino acids. CDR1 and CDR2 (germline): DFQATT, SNEGSKA (reference sequence). V lost 6 bases and J lost 4, with 16 bases in between. Here the CDR3 reads CSASVPEGGNTIYF. The CDR3 nucleotides read TGCAGTGCCAGCGTACCCGAAGGGGGAAACACCATATATTTT.

The chain uses TRBV27 and TRBJ1-1; D is perhaps TRBD1 (6 bases). The CDR3 contains 15 residues. Germline-derived CDR1 and CDR2 are MNHEY and SMNVEV (reference sequence). V lost 7 bases and J 3 bases, leaving 18 bases between the germline ends. DNA of the CDR3: TGTGCCAGCACCAAAAACGGGGGGCGCCACACTGAAGCTTTCTTT. Translating it yields CASTKNGGRHTEAFF.

This clonotype was seen many times. The V and J genes are TRBV5-1 and TRBJ1-2; D possibly corresponds to TRBD1 (6 bases). Per the germline V gene, CDR1 is SGHRS and CDR2 is YFSETQ. This CDR3 contains 15 residues. V lost 0 bases to trimming and J lost 8 bases, with 17 bases between them. The CDR3 region has the DNA TGCGCCAGCAGCTTGGATCCACCGGGGGCCGGCGGCTACACCTTC. This gives the protein CASSLDPPGAGGYTF.

This clonotype came up many times. The rearrangement links TRBV5-5 to TRBJ2-5; 9 bases are a match to TRBD2. CDR1 is SGHKS and CDR2 is YYEKEE in the germline V gene (reference sequence). After removal of 1 base from V and 4 bases from J, the junction contained 5 bases not matched to a gene. The CDR3 has 15 residues. DNA of the CDR3: TGTGCCAGCAGCTTGATGGGGACTAGCCTAGAGACCCAGTACTTC. Its protein is CASSLMGTSLETQYF.